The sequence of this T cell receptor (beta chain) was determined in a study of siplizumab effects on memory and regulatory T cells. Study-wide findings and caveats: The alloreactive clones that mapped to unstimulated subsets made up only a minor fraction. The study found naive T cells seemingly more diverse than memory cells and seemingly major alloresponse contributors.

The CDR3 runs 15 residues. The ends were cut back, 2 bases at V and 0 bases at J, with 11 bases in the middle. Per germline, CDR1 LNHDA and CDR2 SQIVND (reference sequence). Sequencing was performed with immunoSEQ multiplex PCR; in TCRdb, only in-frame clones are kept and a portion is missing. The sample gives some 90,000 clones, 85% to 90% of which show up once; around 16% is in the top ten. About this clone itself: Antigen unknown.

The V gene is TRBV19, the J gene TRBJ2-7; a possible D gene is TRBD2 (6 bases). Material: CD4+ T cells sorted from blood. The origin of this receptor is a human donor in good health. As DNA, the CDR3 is TGTGCCAGTAGTATACTAGGGGAGGACTCCTACGAGCAGTACTTC. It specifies CASSILGEDSYEQYF.